This TCR beta chain was identified in a study of blood T cell repertoires in COVID-19 (dated by TCRdb to 2018 to 2021). Broadly, across the study: Collaborator samples came from the United States, Italy and Spain and covered acute and convalescent phases of COVID-19. The repertoires were made available in a free public database intended to serve as a resource for research on the immune response to SARS-CoV-2. Where HLA class I and class II types were available, the types were taken from metadata supplied by the sample provider, not from assay-based typing. Samples were obtained from the ongoing ImmuneRACE study (first 160 participants) and from 950 to 1,500 subjects provided by 6 global collaborators. Sample metadata almost always included a de-identified subject ID, COVID-19 status, age in years and sex. Deeply sampled blood TCRbeta repertoires from subjects exposed to, actively infected with, or recovered from COVID-19 were included in the dataset. The prospective study material was composed of cDNA or gDNA derived from T cells, B-cell-depleted T cells, or PBMCs.

Remarks on this clone: Its target antigen remains unknown. No qualities accompany the bases; no much larger clone lies one base away.

According to the germline V gene, CDR1 reads SGHAT and CDR2 reads FQNNGV. V was cut back by 3 bases and J by 7 bases, leaving a gap of 16 bases between them. From its cysteine to its phenylalanine, the CDR3 spans 14 amino acids. CDR3 DNA only is kept here, 42 bases in frame from base 1. TCRbeta CDR3 regions were amplified from genomic DNA by means of the immunoSEQ Assay, a bias-controlled multiplex PCR. In the paper's pipeline: The number of nucleated cells in each sample was estimated from the amplification of reference gene primers within the assay. To quantify the absolute abundance of each unique TCRbeta CDR3 rearrangement, sequence reads were collapsed and filtered. Productive Simpson clonality was computed per sample as the square root of Simpson's diversity index over productive rearrangements. This is the immuneACCESS table as TCRdb keeps it, with only in-frame sequences that have V and J called. A part of the clones is gone; compared with another copy, unresolved V genes explain less than half, and the rest is unexplained. Clonal size and the V and J genes are those of that table, whereas D and trimming came from the DNA. Counted in this sample were 75,000 to 100,000 clones; roughly 86% of them appeared once. The top ten clones comprise 20% to 25% of the sample.

Broad study findings and their caveats: The amount of clinical and demographic metadata varied by source and participant and was provided uncurated.

The collaborating institutions used their own protocols to collect whole blood in K2EDTA tubes. Collaborator samples were shipped for TCRbeta analysis as frozen whole blood, isolated PBMCs, or DNA extracted from either sample type. The chain couples TRBV11-2 to TRBJ2-7; tentative D gene TRBD1, with 6 bases matching. This sequence was found in a human donor in a cohort sampled during active COVID-19. The sample comprised peripheral blood. The CDR3 amino acid sequence is: CASSLDQGGLEQYF. The DNA sequence is as follows: TGTGCCAGCAGCTTGGACCAAGGGGGTTTGGAGCAGTACTTC.